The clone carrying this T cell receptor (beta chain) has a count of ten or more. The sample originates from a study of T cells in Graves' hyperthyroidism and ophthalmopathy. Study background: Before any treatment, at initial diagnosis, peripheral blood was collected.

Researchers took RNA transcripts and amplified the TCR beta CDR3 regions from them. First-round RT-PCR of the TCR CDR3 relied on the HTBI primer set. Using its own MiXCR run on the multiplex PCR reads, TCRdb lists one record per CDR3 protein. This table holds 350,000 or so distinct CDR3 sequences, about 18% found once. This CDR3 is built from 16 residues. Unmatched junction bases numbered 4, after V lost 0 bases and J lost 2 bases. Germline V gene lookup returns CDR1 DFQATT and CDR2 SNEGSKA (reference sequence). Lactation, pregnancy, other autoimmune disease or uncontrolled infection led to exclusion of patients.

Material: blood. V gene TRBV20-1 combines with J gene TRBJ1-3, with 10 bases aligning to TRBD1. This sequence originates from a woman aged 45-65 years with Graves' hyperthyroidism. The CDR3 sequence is CSARDPGQGTGNTIYF. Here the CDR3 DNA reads TGCAGTGCTAGAGATCCGGGACAGGGGACTGGAAACACCATATATTTT.